This entry features one TCR beta chain sequence. Its antigen remains unknown. Template switching created a universal primer site, and the cDNA included unique molecular identifiers. TCRdb passed the 5' RACE reads through MiXCR, listing each CDR3 protein once. The sample contains around 1.7 million distinct CDR3 sequences, roughly a third of which appear only once. Germline V gene data show CDR1 as SQVTM and CDR2 as ANQGSEA. V shed 5 bases and J shed 4 bases, with 11 bases lying between them. The CDR3 contains 12 residues. This sample was included in a study of identical twins. Overall study results and limits: Alpha sequences that were out-of-frame and twin-shared showed an excess of low generation probability.

Sequencing was carried out using cord blood. The V and J genes are TRBV29-1 and TRBJ1-2; TRBD1 might be the D (6 bases). The TCR originated in a newborn girl in good health. CDR3 nucleotides: TGCAGCGTTCCGGCAGGGGTCTATGGCTACACCTTC. Its protein is CSVPAGVYGYTF.